In this sample, the clone carrying this T cell receptor (beta chain) turned up a few times. MiXCR was run by TCRdb on the RT-PCR reads, yielding one entry per CDR3 protein. The table lists hundreds of thousands of distinct CDR3 sequences, 16% of them singletons, with 7.2% in the top ten. The germline CDR1 and CDR2 sequences are LNHNV and YYDKDF (reference sequence). Germline trimming cut 5 bases from V and 6 bases from J; bases unmatched to any gene: 9. This CDR3 has 15 residues. This sample is drawn from a study of patients and donors after allogeneic stem cell transplantation. Sequencing used blood, either unsorted or a sorted T cell fraction (not recorded which). The sequence derives from a human donor who was either an allogeneic HSCT recipient or a stem cell or donor lymphocyte infusion donor (not recorded which). It is not recorded whose cells these are; they may come from a transplant donor. This sequence joins TRBV15 and TRBJ1-4; 7 bases are a match to TRBD1. The CDR3 protein is CATSRQGAGDEKLFF. The CDR3 region has the DNA TGTGCCACCAGCCGACAGGGCGCCGGAGATGAAAAACTGTTTTTT.